The rows below give T cell receptor beta chains drawn from one sample of a study of T cell repertoires in cytomegalovirus infection. TCRdb reprocessed the reads via MiXCR and lists one record per CDR3 protein. The sample carries under 350,000 distinct CDR3 sequences, 20% to 25% recorded once. Their specific antigens are unknown. This specimen consisted of cultured PBMCs, obtained from culture after CMV antigen stimulation. The receptors here all came from a human donor in good health (CMV status not recorded). Some clones in this sample may be carry-over from other donors' samples. Each CDR3 is given without its conserved first and last residue. The order of the fields is CDR3 protein, J gene, V gene, D gene. A D gene is named only where the DNA matches it firmly.

ATKTGRSANVLT TRBJ2-6 TRBV6-1 -
ASSETRAARNTIY TRBJ1-3 TRBV25-1 -
ASRDDRGRNEQF TRBJ2-1 TRBV9 TRBD1
ASSQGGGRASGAYNEQF TRBJ2-1 TRBV4-3 TRBD2
ASTPLANEQF TRBJ2-1 TRBV5-5 -
ASSYGGTDTQY TRBJ2-3 TRBV27 -
SVEVRAYEQY TRBJ2-7 TRBV29-1 -
SASEVYGANVLT TRBJ2-6 TRBV20-1 -
ASSHDYAGSITDTQY TRBJ2-3 TRBV28 -
ASSATGTEYSGANVLT TRBJ2-6 TRBV7-9 TRBD1